These T cell receptor beta chains were read from a single sample in a study of T cells expressing NK-cell markers. TCRdb derives one entry per CDR3 protein from the 5' RACE reads, leaving out DNA. The table counts 140,000 to 150,000 distinct CDR3 sequences; roughly 12% lies in the top ten. Sequencing was carried out using blood T cells: a sorted CD56 or NKG2C T cell subset, CD4+ or CD8+ T cells, or bulk PBMC T cells (not recorded which). The receptors were sampled from a man between 18 and 35 years old in good health. Each CDR3 is given with its conserved first and last residue.

j_gene	v_gene	CDR3aa
TRBJ2-3	TRBV11-2	CASSTTVVGTDTQYF
TRBJ2-2	TRBV7-2	CASSWGTAQLHTGELFF
TRBJ2-5	TRBV5-1	CASSLEGGTGSETQYF
TRBJ2-6	TRBV24-1	CATSDRAYSGANVLTF
TRBJ1-3	TRBV11-2	CASSLLSGNTIYF
TRBJ2-1	TRBV30	CAWSIGTSVNNEQFF
TRBJ2-1	TRBV24-1	CATSRPGGDNEQFF
TRBJ2-3	TRBV5-1	CATSGAYSTDTQYF
TRBJ2-3	TRBV7-8	CASSPPGKGPDTQYF
TRBJ2-5	TRBV7-9	CASSLEAGPQETQYF